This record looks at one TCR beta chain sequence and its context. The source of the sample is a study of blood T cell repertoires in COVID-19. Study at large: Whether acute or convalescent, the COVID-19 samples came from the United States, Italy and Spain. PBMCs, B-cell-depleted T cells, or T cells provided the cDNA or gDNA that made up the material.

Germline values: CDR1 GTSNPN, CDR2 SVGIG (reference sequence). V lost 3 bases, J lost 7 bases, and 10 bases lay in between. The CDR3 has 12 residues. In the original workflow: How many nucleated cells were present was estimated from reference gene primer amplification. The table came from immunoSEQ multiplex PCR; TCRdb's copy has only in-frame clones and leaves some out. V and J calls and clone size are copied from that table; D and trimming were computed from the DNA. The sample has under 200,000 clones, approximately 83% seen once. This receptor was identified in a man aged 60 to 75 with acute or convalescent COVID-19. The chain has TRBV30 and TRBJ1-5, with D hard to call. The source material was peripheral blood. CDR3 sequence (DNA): TGTGCCTGGAGGCGGACGGGACAGCCCCAGCATTTT. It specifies CAWRRTGQPQHF.